The source of this T cell receptor (beta chain) is a study of response to subunit inactivated influenza vaccine. Study outcomes and limitations: Each seasonal influenza vaccination, the authors suggested, recruits few new T cells.

This clonotype has at least ten counts. Its target is unknown. Each CDR3 protein gets one entry after TCRdb re-called the RT-PCR reads with MiXCR. The table lists around 490,000 distinct CDR3 sequences, around 8% of them singletons. The junction had 9 bases not matched to a gene; V was cut back by 0 bases and J by 2 bases. Germline CDR1 and CDR2: DFQATT and SNEGSKA (reference sequence). The CDR3 is 16 residues long. Material: PBMCs from blood, obtained about 24 months after vaccination. V and J are TRBV20-1 and TRBJ2-5, with 7 bases that match TRBD1. The receptor comes from a man aged 45-69 years who received an inactivated influenza vaccine. CDR3 region: CSARDKVWTGQETQYF. Written as DNA, the CDR3 is TGCAGTGCTAGAGATAAAGTTTGGACAGGTCAAGAGACCCAGTACTTC.